The entry below describes one TCR beta chain. The source of the sample is a study of shared clonotypes between healthy human individuals. TCRdb keeps only in-frame clones here, not all; method: immunoSEQ multiplex PCR. The sample contains 1,100,000 or so clones, roughly 74% of which appear only once. The sequence was obtained from a young man in good health. Some clones in this sample may be carry-over from other donors' samples. Material: memory CD4+ T cells from PBMCs. As for subset: CD45RA-negative fraction.

The CDR3 nucleotides are TGTGCCAGCAGTTTAGGGTCTAGCGGGAGATATGAGCAGTTCTTC. The encoded protein is CASSLGSSGRYEQFF. The chain recombines TRBV28 with TRBJ2-1; 10 nucleotides align to TRBD2. With V trimmed by 2 bases and J by 8 bases, 6 bases remained unmatched. Germline CDR1 MDHEN, CDR2 SYDVKM. There are 15 residues in the CDR3.